One and the same sample provided the 13 T cell receptor beta chains below, sequenced in a study of cytomegalovirus exposure and HLA in healthy donors. Researchers ran the PCR with 60 Vbeta and 13 Jbeta primers. The repertoire was sequenced with immunoSEQ multiplex PCR; TCRdb's copy has only in-frame clones and lacks some. The data contain roughly 230,000 clones, around 83% of them singletons. The sequencing sample was made of PBMCs. These receptors came from a girl aged 2-15 years in good health and CMV-seronegative.

This clone was detected a few times. V and J are TRBV6-6 and TRBJ2-7; D might be TRBD2 (5 bases). The CDR3 extends over 13 amino acids. CDR1 and CDR2 (germline): MNHNY, SVGAGI (reference sequence). Deletions cut 5 bases from V and 2 bases from J, with 10 bases between. The CDR3 DNA reads as TGTGCCAGCAGTATTCCGGGAACCTACGAGCAGTACTTC. It yields the protein CASSIPGTYEQYF.

The chain has TRBV7-6 and TRBJ2-7; TRBD1 aligns across 7 bases. Trimming removed 3 bases from V and 5 bases from J; junction bases left unmatched: 1. CDR1 is SGHVS, CDR2 FNYEAQ, per germline. CDR3 length equals 12 residues. The CDR3 bases are TGTGCCAGCAGCTTTACAGGGGACGAGCAGTACTTC. Translated, it gives CASSFTGDEQYF.

The V call is TRBV5-1, the J call TRBJ2-2; TRBD2 might be the D (6 bases). The CDR3 sequence is 13 residues long. Between the trimmed V and J ends, which lost 5 bases and 1 base, there was a span of 6 bases. Germline V CDR1 and CDR2: SGHRS, YFSETQ. The CDR3 loop reads CASSSGNTGELFF. CDR3 nucleotide sequence: TGCGCCAGCAGTAGCGGGAACACCGGGGAGCTGTTTTTT.

This chain uses TRBV29-1 with TRBJ2-7; D unresolved. CDR3 size: 12 residues. The ends were cut back, 3 bases at V and 4 bases at J, with 10 bases in the middle. The germline V gene encodes CDR1 SQVTM and CDR2 ANQGSEA. This CDR3 reads CSVEAGRYEQYF. The CDR3, as DNA: TGCAGCGTTGAGGCAGGCAGGTACGAGCAGTACTTC.

The chain has TRBV5-6 and TRBJ1-6, with D perhaps TRBD1 (5 bases). From germline, CDR1 is SGHDT and CDR2 YYEEEE. The CDR3 sequence is 13 residues long. V lost 4 bases and J 10 bases, leaving 12 bases between the germline ends. The DNA of the CDR3 is TGTGCCAGCAGCCTTGGGGGGGTCTCACCCCTCCACTTT. It specifies CASSLGGVSPLHF.

This clone occurred once. Other DNA sequences in this sample translate to the same CDR3. The J gene is TRBJ2-2, the V gene TRBV9; tentatively, D is TRBD2 (6 bases). CDR1 SGDLS and CDR2 YYNGEE come from the germline V gene. The CDR3 totals 15 residues. V lost 2 bases and J 5 bases, leaving 13 bases between the germline ends. The CDR3 DNA follows: TGTGCCAGCAGCGTTGGAGGGAGAGGTACCGGGGAGCTGTTTTTT. It translates to CASSVGGRGTGELFF.

The chain uses TRBV7-6 and TRBJ2-7, with 8 bases identical to TRBD2. The CDR3 covers 17 residues. The germline V gene encodes CDR1 SGHVS and CDR2 FNYEAQ. Losses at the gene ends were 1 base for V and 1 base for J; bases not matched to a gene: 9. As DNA, the CDR3 is TGTGCCAGCAGCTTAGAGGCGGGGGGCTCCCAGTCCTACGAGCAGTACTTC. This codes for CASSLEAGGSQSYEQYF.

The rearrangement links TRBV10-3 to TRBJ2-3, with TRBD1 matching 10 bases. The V and J ends lost 4 bases and 2 bases, in that order; junction bases with no gene match: 3. This CDR3 contains 15 residues. From germline, CDR1 is ENHRY and CDR2 SYGVKD. The CDR3 DNA is TGTGCCATCAGTGCCGGGACAGGGGCCACAGATACGCAGTATTTT. Encoded protein: CAISAGTGATDTQYF.

The chain's CDR3 is CASSRIYSQPQHF. As DNA, the CDR3 is TGTGCCAGCAGTCGGATTTACAGTCAGCCCCAGCATTTT. The chain links TRBV2 to TRBJ1-5, with D uncertain. V lost 5 bases and J lost 6, with 11 bases in between. The CDR3 spans 13 residues. Germline V gives CDR1 SNHLY, CDR2 FYNNEI.

This clone was observed once. The chain's CDR3 is CASSFRLAYNEQFF. In DNA, the CDR3 is TGTGCCAGCAGCTTCAGACTAGCCTACAATGAGCAGTTCTTC. This chain uses TRBV7-2 with TRBJ2-1, with D possibly being TRBD2 (6 bases). Germline V gene data show CDR1 as SGHTA and CDR2 as FQGNSA. The CDR3 is 14 amino acids. The V gene lost 3 bases and the J gene lost 2 bases, with 8 bases spanning the gap. Using reference TRBV7-2 and TRBJ2-1 for the parts outside the CDR3, the full variable domain is GAGVSQSPSNKVTEKGKDVELRCDPISGHTALYWYRQSLGQGLEFLIYFQGNSAPDKSGLPSDRFSAERTGGSVSTLTIQRTQQEDSAVYLCASSFRLAYNEQFFGPGTRLTVL.

The chain combines TRBV6-4 with TRBJ2-1; D might be TRBD2 (6 bases). With 3 bases removed from V and 0 bases from J, the gap between germline ends came to 9 bases. Germline CDR1 MRHNA, CDR2 SNTAGT. This CDR3 has 15 residues. The CDR3, as DNA: TGTGCCAGCAGTGAAGTCGGGGGCTCCTACAATGAGCAGTTCTTC. Protein: CASSEVGGSYNEQFF.

This chain joins TRBV27 and TRBJ1-1; 7 bases map to TRBD1. Germline V lookup: CDR1 MNHEY, CDR2 SMNVEV (reference sequence). The V gene end was trimmed by 6 bases and the J gene end by 8 bases; junction bases not matched to a gene: 12. The CDR3 covers 14 residues. In nucleotides, the CDR3 is TGTGCCAGCAGCTCCCCCGGGAGGGGGCTAGAAGCTTTCTTT. Protein: CASSSPGRGLEAFF.

This chain joins TRBV30 and TRBJ1-2; 8 bases are shared with TRBD1. Trimming removed 1 base from V and 7 bases from J; junction bases left unmatched: 8. Germline CDR1 GTSNPN, CDR2 SVGIG (reference sequence). The CDR3 is 14 amino acids. The CDR3 sequence: CAWSAPDRAVGYTF. In DNA, the CDR3 is TGTGCCTGGAGTGCCCCGGACAGGGCGGTTGGCTACACCTTC.